The 23 T cell receptor beta chains given below trace back to one sample, sequenced in a study of T cell responses to AZD1222 COVID-19 vaccine. TCRdb's table, derived via immunoSEQ multiplex PCR, lists solely in-frame clones and lacks some. In the table there are about 160,000 clones, 70% to 90% of which are singletons. The material sequenced was peripheral blood, taken on day 0 of AZD1222 vaccination. These receptors came from an adult in good health.

This chain links TRBV19 with TRBJ2-1; TRBD2 matches at 13 bases. Per the germline V gene, CDR1 is LNHDA and CDR2 is SQIVND (reference sequence). The trim removed 3 bases at V and 7 bases at J, leaving 12 bases unmatched. The CDR3 spans 18 residues. In DNA form, the CDR3 reads TGTGCCAGTAGTATTTTATTCGGACTAGCGGGAGTAAGGAATGAGCAGTTCTTC. It specifies CASSILFGLAGVRNEQFF. Based on the CDR3 plus reference TRBV19 and TRBJ2-1, the full variable domain is DGGITQSPKYLFRKEGQNVTLSCEQNLNHDAMYWYRQDPGQGLRLIYYSQIVNDFQKGDIAEGYSVSREKKESFPLTVTSAQKNPTAFYLCASSILFGLAGVRNEQFFGPGTRLTVL.

As regards this clone: At one end the junction does not follow the germline gene, possibly because of a read error. CDR3 sequence: CASSSRTSGSVERVF. CDR3 in DNA: TGTGCCAGCAGCTCGAGGACTAGCGGGAGCGTAGAGCGGGTCTTC. The chain couples TRBV3-1 (or the pseudogene TRBV3-2) to TRBJ2-4; 13 bases line up with TRBD2. The CDR3 totals 15 residues. CDR1 LGHDT and CDR2 YNNKEL come from the germline V gene (reference sequence).

The rearrangement links TRBV2 to TRBJ1-5; TRBD1 is a possible D gene (5 bases). V was trimmed by 6 bases and J by 8 bases, leaving 14 bases between them. CDR1 is SNHLY and CDR2 is FYNNEI in the germline V gene. CDR3 size: 13 residues. The CDR3 bases are TGTGCCAGCAGGAGGGATGGAGGGGAGCCCCAGCATTTT. Translating it yields CASRRDGGEPQHF.

V gene TRBV6-5 combines with J gene TRBJ1-1; D not resolved. Germline V CDR1 and CDR2: MNHEY, SVGAGI. The CDR3 covers 11 residues. With 8 bases removed from V and 10 bases from J, the gap between germline ends came to 14 bases. The CDR3 nucleotides are TGTGCCAGCTGGTCAGGTTCCCGAGCTTTCTTT. It encodes CASWSGSRAFF.

This clone was counted a single time. The CDR3 bases are TGTGCCACCAGTGGGCCGATAACAGGGGGCTTGACTGGCTACACCTTC. Translating gives CATSGPITGGLTGYTF. The rearrangement links TRBV24-1 to TRBJ1-2, with 9 positions matching TRBD1. After removal of 5 bases from V and 7 bases from J, the junction contained 13 bases not matched to a gene. The CDR3 has 16 residues. Germline V gives CDR1 KGHDR, CDR2 SFDVKD.

This chain's CDR3 is CASSQGHLGTGELFF. In nucleotides, the CDR3 is TGTGCCAGCAGCCAAGGGCACCTAGGCACCGGGGAGCTGTTTTTT. The rearrangement links TRBV3-1 (or the pseudogene TRBV3-2) to TRBJ2-2; no definite D call. Germline CDR1 reads LGHDT; CDR2 reads YNNKEL (reference sequence). CDR3 length: 15 amino acids. V shed 1 base and J shed 4 bases, with 10 bases lying between them.

CDR3 DNA: TGTGCCAGCAGCTTAGAAGAGGATCAGCCCCAGCATTTT. It codes for CASSLEEDQPQHF. The chain joins TRBV7-6 to TRBJ1-5; D remains unclear. CDR3 length: 13 residues. Trimming removed 1 base from V and 5 bases from J, with 6 bases in between. CDR1 and CDR2 from the germline V gene are SGHVS and FNYEAQ.

The chain couples TRBV9 to TRBJ1-6; D perhaps matches TRBD1 (6 bases). In germline, CDR1 is SGDLS, CDR2 YYNGEE. The CDR3 spans 16 residues. Trimming removed 5 bases at V and 10 bases at J, with 22 bases between. As DNA, the CDR3 is TGTGCCAGCAGTAGGGGGATACGGGACGGCGCCTCACCCCTCCACTTT. Amino acids: CASSRGIRDGASPLHF.

V is TRBV25-1 and J is TRBJ1-1; possibly TRBD1 for D (5 bases). The germline V gene encodes CDR1 MGHDK and CDR2 SYGVNS. Trimming cost V 6 bases and J 11 bases, with 19 bases left between them. The CDR3 length is 13 residues. CDR3 in DNA: TGTGCCAGCAGCCCTAATCCGGGACTCAGGGCTTTCTTT. Protein product: CASSPNPGLRAFF.

The table lists this clone with a count of one. V usage is TRBV7-3 and J usage is TRBJ2-1; TRBD1 or TRBD2 may be the D gene (5 bases each). Trimming took 2 bases from V and 10 from J, leaving 15 bases between them. The CDR3 spans 14 residues. Germline CDR1 and CDR2: SGHTA and FQGTGA. The CDR3 spells CASSLHGAPGEQFF. The CDR3, as DNA: TGTGCCAGCAGCTTACACGGGGCGCCAGGCGAGCAGTTCTTC.

The V and J genes are TRBV6-4 and TRBJ2-1, with 9 bases that match TRBD2. V was clipped by 0 bases and J by 6 bases; unmatched bases: 3. The germline gives CDR1 MRHNA, CDR2 SNTAGT. This CDR3 region has 15 residues. The CDR3 sequence: CASSDSGLASNEQFF. For the CDR3, the DNA is TGTGCCAGCAGTGACTCTGGACTAGCGAGCAATGAGCAGTTCTTC.

The CDR3 coding sequence is TGTGCCAGCAGCCAACAGGGGTATCAAGAGACCCAGTACTTC. Translated, it gives CASSQQGYQETQYF. The chain has TRBV11-3 and TRBJ2-5; 7 bases are a match to TRBD1. This CDR3 comprises 14 residues. J gave up 2 bases and V 5 bases, and 5 bases lay outside the gene matches. Germline V gene sequence: CDR1 SGHNT, CDR2 YENEEA.

The genes are TRBV5-5 and TRBJ1-4; 7 positions agree with TRBD1. Germline V lookup: CDR1 SGHKS, CDR2 YYEKEE (reference sequence). This CDR3 region has 14 residues. With 4 bases clipped from V and 5 bases from J, the junction kept 5 bases outside the gene matches. This CDR3 reads CASSRQGGNEKLFF. The CDR3 DNA is TGTGCCAGCAGCCGACAGGGTGGAAATGAAAAACTGTTTTTT.

This clone was recorded once. The chain uses TRBV4-1 and TRBJ2-7, with 9 bases matching TRBD1. The length of the CDR3 is 13 residues. From germline, CDR1 is MGHRA and CDR2 YSYEKL. V lost 5 bases to trimming and J lost 4 bases; unmatched junction nucleotides: 3. The CDR3 nucleotides read TGCGCCAGCAGCAGGACAGGGGTGTACGAGCAGTACTTC. Protein: CASSRTGVYEQYF.

The gene calls are TRBV5-1 and TRBJ1-6; no clear D. This CDR3 spans 14 amino acids. CDR1 SGHRS and CDR2 YFSETQ come from the germline V gene. Trimming left V 2 bases short and J 6 bases short, with 9 bases between. CDR3 sequence: CASSFGQTNSPLHF. CDR3 bases: TGCGCCAGCAGCTTCGGCCAGACTAATTCACCCCTCCACTTT.

The chain recombines TRBV6-2 or TRBV6-3 with TRBJ2-1; possible D gene TRBD2, 6 bases. CDR1 MNHEY and CDR2 SVGEGT come from the germline V gene. The CDR3 is 13 amino acids. V was cut by 5 bases and J by 9 bases, with 14 bases left in between. CDR3 nucleotides: TGTGCCAGCAGTCCACTAGCCGAGGGTGAGCAGTTCTTC. It is translated as CASSPLAEGEQFF.

The CDR3 DNA reads as TGTGCCAGCAGCTTGTGGTTCGAGACAGGCTCCTACGAGCAGTACTTC. Its protein is CASSLWFETGSYEQYF. The rearrangement joins TRBV5-8 to TRBJ2-7; the D gene is possibly TRBD1 (6 bases). CDR3 length: 16 amino acids. CDR1 is SGHTS and CDR2 is YDEGEE in the germline V gene. The V end lost 1 base, the J end lost 0 bases, and 14 bases lay between the germline ends.

This clone occurred once. The rearrangement joins TRBV30 to TRBJ2-1, with 8 bases fitting TRBD2. CDR3 length: 14 residues. Germline values: CDR1 GTSNPN, CDR2 SVGIG (reference sequence). Trimming at V came to 2 bases and at J to 7 bases, leaving 7 bases not matched to a gene. The CDR3 DNA reads TGTGCCTGGAGTACGGGAGGGCCCTTAAATGAGCAGTTCTTC. It is translated as CAWSTGGPLNEQFF.

This chain joins TRBV19 and TRBJ2-7, with TRBD2 matching 7 bases. This CDR3 is built from 13 residues. Germline CDR1 and CDR2: LNHDA and SQIVND (reference sequence). The V and J ends lost 6 bases and 3 bases, in that order; junction bases with no gene match: 5. CDR3 sequence: CASSLGLGYEQYF. CDR3 DNA sequence: TGTGCCAGTAGCCTTGGACTAGGCTACGAGCAGTACTTC.

Only one count was recorded for this clone. The gene calls are TRBV18 and TRBJ1-1; 7 bases are shared with TRBD1. This CDR3 has 15 residues. Unmatched junction bases numbered 10, after V lost 5 bases and J lost 4 bases. Germline loops: CDR1 KGHSH, CDR2 LQKENI. The CDR3 here is CASSMSAPGGTEAFF. The CDR3, as DNA: TGTGCCAGCTCAATGTCCGCGCCAGGGGGCACTGAAGCTTTCTTT.

This clone was recorded once. This chain uses TRBV30 with TRBJ1-4; D unresolved. CDR3 length: 14 amino acids. V was cut by 3 bases and J by 4 bases, with 12 bases left in between. Germline CDR1 GTSNPN, CDR2 SVGIG (reference sequence). CDR3 in amino acids: CAWRRLAFNEKLFF. The CDR3 nucleotides read TGTGCCTGGAGACGGTTGGCGTTTAATGAAAAACTGTTTTTT.

CDR3 bases: TGCGCCAGCAGTGACCGACACCATTCTGGAAACACCATATATTTT. Amino acid sequence: CASSDRHHSGNTIYF. This sequence joins TRBV10-1 and TRBJ1-3; D is undetermined. Germline CDR1 and CDR2: WNHNN and SYGVQD (reference sequence). Between the trimmed V and J ends, which lost 3 bases and 1 base, there was a span of 10 bases. The CDR3 totals 15 residues.

The J gene is TRBJ2-7, the V gene TRBV5-6; D tentatively fits TRBD1 or TRBD2 (5 bases each). The CDR3 sequence is 18 residues long. From germline, CDR1 is SGHDT and CDR2 YYEEEE. Deletions cut 3 bases from V and 2 bases from J, with 24 bases between. CDR3 sequence (DNA): TGTGCCAGCAGCTCAGATTTTTACCGGGACGGTCGCCCCTACGAGCAGTACTTC. It yields the protein CASSSDFYRDGRPYEQYF.